Given below is one T cell receptor (beta chain) in context. TCRdb's copy holds only in-frame clones and misses some; the assay was immunoSEQ multiplex PCR. The table lists around 110,000 clones, approximately 82% of them singletons. This CDR3 contains 13 residues. Germline V gene data show CDR1 as SGDLS and CDR2 as YYNGEE. Trimming cost V 2 bases and J 6 bases, with 11 bases left between them. This entry belongs to a study of blood T cell repertoires in COVID-19. The specimen sequenced was peripheral blood. This chain connects TRBV9 to TRBJ1-1; D is perhaps TRBD1 (5 bases). This sequence originates from a man in his 70s with active or convalescent COVID-19. Here the CDR3 DNA reads TGTGCCAGCAGCGTCGGGGGAGGCGCTGAAGCTTTCTTT. It translates to CASSVGGGAEAFF.